What follows describes a single T cell receptor beta chain. Random hexamers were used to reverse transcribe an amount of roughly 0.45 to 1 ug RNA. A multiplex approach, immunoSEQ multiplex PCR, amplified TCR beta CDR3 across 54 Vbeta and 13 Jbeta. From the immunoSEQ multiplex PCR reads, TCRdb called clonotypes with MiXCR, one entry per CDR3 protein. The data hold approximately 57,000 distinct CDR3 sequences, with roughly 94% observed a single time. The J segment lost 5 bases and the V segment lost 2 bases, leaving 6 bases of the junction unmatched. The CDR3 is 15 residues long. Germline V gene lookup returns CDR1 SGHTA and CDR2 FQGNSA. These data come from a study of CD8 T cells in Susac syndrome. TCR beta sequencing was performed on blood CD8+ and CD4+ T cells. The recently defined diagnostic criteria for definite or probable disease were met by the Susac syndrome patients.

This rearrangement joins TRBV7-2 to TRBJ2-7; 10 nucleotides line up with TRBD1. The sample consisted of CD8+ T cells from PBMCs. The TCR was taken from a human donor with Susac syndrome. The CDR3: CASSLMGQGNDEQYF. CDR3 DNA: TGTGCCAGCAGCTTAATGGGACAGGGGAACGACGAGCAGTACTTC.